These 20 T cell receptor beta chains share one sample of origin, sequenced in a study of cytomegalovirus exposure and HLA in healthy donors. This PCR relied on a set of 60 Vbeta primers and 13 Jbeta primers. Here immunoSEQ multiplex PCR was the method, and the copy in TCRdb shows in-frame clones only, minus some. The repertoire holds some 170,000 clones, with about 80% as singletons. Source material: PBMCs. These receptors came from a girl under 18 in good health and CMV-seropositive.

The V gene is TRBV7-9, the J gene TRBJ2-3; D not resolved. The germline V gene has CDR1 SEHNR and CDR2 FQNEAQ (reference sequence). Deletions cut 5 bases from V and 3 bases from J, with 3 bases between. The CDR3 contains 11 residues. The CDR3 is CASSQTDTQYF. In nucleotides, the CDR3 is TGTGCCAGCAGCCAGACAGATACGCAGTATTTT.

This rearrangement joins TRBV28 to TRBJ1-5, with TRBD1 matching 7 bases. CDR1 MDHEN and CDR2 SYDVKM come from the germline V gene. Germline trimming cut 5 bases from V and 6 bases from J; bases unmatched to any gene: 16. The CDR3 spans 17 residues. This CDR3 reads CASSLPGGKRGGQPQHF. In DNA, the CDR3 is TGTGCCAGCAGTCTACCAGGGGGGAAGAGGGGAGGTCAGCCCCAGCATTTT.

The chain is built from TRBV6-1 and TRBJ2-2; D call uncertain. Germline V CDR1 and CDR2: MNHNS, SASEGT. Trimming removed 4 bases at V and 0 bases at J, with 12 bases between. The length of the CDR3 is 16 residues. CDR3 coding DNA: TGTGCCAGCAGTGTTCTTAGCTACACGAACACCGGGGAGCTGTTTTTT. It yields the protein CASSVLSYTNTGELFF.

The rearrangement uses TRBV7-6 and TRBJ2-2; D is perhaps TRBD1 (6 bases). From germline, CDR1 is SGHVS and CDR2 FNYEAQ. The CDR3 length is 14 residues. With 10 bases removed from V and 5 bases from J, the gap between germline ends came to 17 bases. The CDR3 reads CATVDRPRTGELFF. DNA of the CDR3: TGTGCCACGGTAGACAGGCCGAGGACCGGGGAGCTGTTTTTT.

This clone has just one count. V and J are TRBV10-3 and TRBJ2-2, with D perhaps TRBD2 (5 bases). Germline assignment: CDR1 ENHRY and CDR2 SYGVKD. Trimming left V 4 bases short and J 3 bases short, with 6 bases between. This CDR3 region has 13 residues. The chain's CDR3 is CAISAGDTGELFF. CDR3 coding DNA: TGTGCCATCAGTGCCGGGGACACCGGGGAGCTGTTTTTT.

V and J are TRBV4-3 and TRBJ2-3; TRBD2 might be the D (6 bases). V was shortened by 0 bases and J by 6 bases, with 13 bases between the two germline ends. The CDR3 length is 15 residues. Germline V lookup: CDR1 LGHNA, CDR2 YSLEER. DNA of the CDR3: TGCGCCAGCAGCCAAGATCGAGCGGCGGGGGATACGCAGTATTTT. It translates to CASSQDRAAGDTQYF.

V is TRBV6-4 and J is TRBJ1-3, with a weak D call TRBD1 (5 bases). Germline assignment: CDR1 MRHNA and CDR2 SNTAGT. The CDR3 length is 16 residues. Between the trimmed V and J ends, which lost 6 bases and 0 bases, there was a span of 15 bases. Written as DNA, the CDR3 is TGTGCCAGCAGCGCCCCACAGGACAACTCTGGAAACACCATATATTTT. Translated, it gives CASSAPQDNSGNTIYF.

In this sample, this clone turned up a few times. CDR3 nucleotide sequence: TGTGCCACTAGTGAGGGGGGAGGGAGCACAGATACGCAGTATTTT. It specifies CATSEGGGSTDTQYF. The chain carries TRBV10-3 and TRBJ2-3; a possible D gene is TRBD2 (7 bases). Trimming shortened V by 10 bases and J by 0 bases, and 17 bases separated the two germline ends. The germline V gene encodes CDR1 ENHRY and CDR2 SYGVKD. The CDR3 covers 15 residues.

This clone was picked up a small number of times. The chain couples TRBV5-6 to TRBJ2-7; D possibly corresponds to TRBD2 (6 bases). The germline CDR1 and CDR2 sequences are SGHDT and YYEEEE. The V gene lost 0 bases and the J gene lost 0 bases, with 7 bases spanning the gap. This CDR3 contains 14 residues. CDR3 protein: CASSLAGSSYEQYF. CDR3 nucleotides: TGTGCCAGCAGCTTGGCCGGGAGCTCCTACGAGCAGTACTTC.

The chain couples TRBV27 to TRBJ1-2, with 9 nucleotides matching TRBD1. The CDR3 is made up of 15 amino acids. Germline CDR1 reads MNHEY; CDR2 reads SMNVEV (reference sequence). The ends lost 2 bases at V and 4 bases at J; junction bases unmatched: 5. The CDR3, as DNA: TGTGCCAGCAGTTTACTGGGACAGGGCGCCTATGGCTACACCTTC. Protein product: CASSLLGQGAYGYTF.

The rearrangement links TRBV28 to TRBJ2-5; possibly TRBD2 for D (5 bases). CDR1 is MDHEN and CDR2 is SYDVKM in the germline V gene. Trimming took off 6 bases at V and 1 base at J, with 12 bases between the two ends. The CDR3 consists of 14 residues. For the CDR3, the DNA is TGTGCCAGCAGAGAGGGATCAGCCCAAGAGACCCAGTACTTC. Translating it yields CASREGSAQETQYF.

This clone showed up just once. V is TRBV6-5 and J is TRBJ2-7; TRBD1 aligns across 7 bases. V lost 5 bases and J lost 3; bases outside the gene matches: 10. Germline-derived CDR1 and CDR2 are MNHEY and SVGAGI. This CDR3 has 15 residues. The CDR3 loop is CASSPGQVRGYEQYF. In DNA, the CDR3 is TGTGCCAGCAGTCCCGGACAGGTACGGGGCTACGAGCAGTACTTC.

The CDR3 protein is CASSDGGETQYF. In DNA, the CDR3 is TGTGCCAGCAGTGACGGAGGGGAGACCCAGTACTTC. This rearrangement joins TRBV2 to TRBJ2-5; D is perhaps TRBD2 (6 bases). The V gene lost 3 bases and the J gene lost 5 bases, with 7 bases spanning the gap. CDR1 is SNHLY and CDR2 is FYNNEI in the germline V gene. This CDR3 region has 12 residues.

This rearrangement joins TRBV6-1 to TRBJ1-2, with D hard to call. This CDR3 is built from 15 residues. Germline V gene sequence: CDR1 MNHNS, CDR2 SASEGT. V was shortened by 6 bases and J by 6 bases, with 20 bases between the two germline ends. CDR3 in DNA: TGTGCCAGCAGCTCGCCCCACTTATATGTGGATGGCTACACCTTC. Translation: CASSSPHLYVDGYTF.

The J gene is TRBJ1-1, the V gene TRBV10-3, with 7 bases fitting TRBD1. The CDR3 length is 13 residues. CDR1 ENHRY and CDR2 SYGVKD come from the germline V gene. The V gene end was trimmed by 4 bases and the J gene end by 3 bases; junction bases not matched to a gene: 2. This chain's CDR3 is CAISGQGDTEAFF. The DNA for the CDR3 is TGTGCCATCAGTGGGCAGGGGGACACTGAAGCTTTCTTT.

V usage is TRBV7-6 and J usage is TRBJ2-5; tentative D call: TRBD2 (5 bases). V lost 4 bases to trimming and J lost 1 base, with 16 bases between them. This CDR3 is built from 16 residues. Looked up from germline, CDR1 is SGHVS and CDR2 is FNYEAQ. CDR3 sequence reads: CASSSLAVEGQETQYF. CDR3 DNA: TGTGCCAGCAGCTCCCTGGCGGTCGAGGGCCAAGAGACCCAGTACTTC.

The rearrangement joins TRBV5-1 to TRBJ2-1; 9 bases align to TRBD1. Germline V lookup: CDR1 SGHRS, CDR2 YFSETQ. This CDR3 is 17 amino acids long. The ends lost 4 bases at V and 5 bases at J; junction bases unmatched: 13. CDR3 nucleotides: TGCGCCAGCAGCGACGGGAGTAGGACAGGGGCACACAATGAGCAGTTCTTC. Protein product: CASSDGSRTGAHNEQFF.

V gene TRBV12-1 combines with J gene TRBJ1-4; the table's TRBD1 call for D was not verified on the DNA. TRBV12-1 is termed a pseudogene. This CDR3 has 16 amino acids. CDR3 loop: CASSLGPTGGIEKLFF. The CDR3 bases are TGTGCCAGCAGCTTGGGGCCGACAGGGGGGATTGAAAAACTGTTTTTT.

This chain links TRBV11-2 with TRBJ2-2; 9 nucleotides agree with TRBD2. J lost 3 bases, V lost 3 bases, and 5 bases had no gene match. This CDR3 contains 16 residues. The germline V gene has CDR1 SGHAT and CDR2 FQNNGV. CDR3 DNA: TGTGCCAGCAGCTTTTCTACTAGCGGGTACACCGGGGAGCTGTTTTTT. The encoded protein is CASSFSTSGYTGELFF.

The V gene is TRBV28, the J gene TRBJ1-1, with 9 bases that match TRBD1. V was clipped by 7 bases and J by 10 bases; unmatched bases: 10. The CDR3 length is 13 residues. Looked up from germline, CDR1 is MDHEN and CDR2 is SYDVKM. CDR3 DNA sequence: TGTGCCAGCACCGGGGGACAGGGAGTTAGAGCTTTCTTT. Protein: CASTGGQGVRAFF.